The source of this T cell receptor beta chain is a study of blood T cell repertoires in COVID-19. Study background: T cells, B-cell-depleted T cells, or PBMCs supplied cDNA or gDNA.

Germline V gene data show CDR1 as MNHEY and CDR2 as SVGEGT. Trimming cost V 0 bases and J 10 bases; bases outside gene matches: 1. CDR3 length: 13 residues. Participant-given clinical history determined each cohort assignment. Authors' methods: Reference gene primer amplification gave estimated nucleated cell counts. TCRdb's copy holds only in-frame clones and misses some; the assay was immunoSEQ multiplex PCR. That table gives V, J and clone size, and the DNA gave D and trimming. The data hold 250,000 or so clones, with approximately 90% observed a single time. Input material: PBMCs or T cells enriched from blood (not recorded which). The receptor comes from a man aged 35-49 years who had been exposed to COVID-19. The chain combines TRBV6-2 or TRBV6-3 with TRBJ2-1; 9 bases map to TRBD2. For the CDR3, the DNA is TGTGCCAGCAGTTACTCTAGCGGGAGAGAGCAGTTCTTC. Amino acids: CASSYSSGREQFF.